This TCR beta chain was captured by sequencing in a study of OX40 agonist ivuxolimab in advanced cancers. Only in-frame clones appear in the TCRdb table, and some are missing; sequencing was by immunoSEQ multiplex PCR. The sample lists around 80,000 clones; around 90% were seen once. Germline loops: CDR1 SGHDT, CDR2 YYEEEE. V dropped 4 bases and J dropped 1 base, with 11 bases sitting between them. This CDR3 contains 14 residues. The chain has TRBV5-6 and TRBJ1-1; the D is unclear. The source is an adult with an advanced solid tumor such as melanoma, head and neck, liver or kidney cancer. The sequencing used CD4+ or CD8+ T cells sorted from blood, collected in a trial of the OX40 agonist ivuxolimab. The CDR3 sequence: CASSPVFRNTEAFF. As DNA, the CDR3 is TGTGCCAGCAGCCCCGTTTTTAGGAACACTGAAGCTTTCTTT. The entire variable domain, with the rest obtained from reference TRBV5-6 and TRBJ1-1, is as follows: DAGVTQSPTHLIKTRGQQVTLRCSPKSGHDTVSWYQQALGQGPQFIFQYYEEEERQRGNFPDRFSGHQFPNYSSELNVNALLLGDSALYLCASSPVFRNTEAFFGQGTRLTVV.